A few counts support the clone carrying this TCR beta chain. Ranging in age from roughly 6 to 95, the donors were healthy Caucasian individuals from Russia. Then a second PCR, running about 6 to 11 cycles, was carried out with a sample-barcoded 5' primer and a J-beta primer mix. Each CDR3 protein gets one entry after TCRdb re-called the 5' RACE reads with MiXCR. The table lists roughly 730,000 distinct CDR3 sequences, roughly three fifths of them singletons, with roughly 26% in the top ten. The source of the sample is a study of blood T cells in healthy people across ages. This CDR3 region has 16 residues. V lost 0 bases and J lost 3, with 15 bases in between. Germline V gene data show CDR1 as SGDLS and CDR2 as YYNGEE.

The clonotype originates from a man between 35 and 55 years old in good health. The rearrangement links TRBV9 to TRBJ2-5; the D gene is possibly TRBD2 (6 bases). Source material: blood. The chain's CDR3 is CASSVGVGGREETQYF. The CDR3 DNA follows: TGTGCCAGCAGCGTAGGGGTGGGGGGTCGCGAAGAGACCCAGTACTTC.